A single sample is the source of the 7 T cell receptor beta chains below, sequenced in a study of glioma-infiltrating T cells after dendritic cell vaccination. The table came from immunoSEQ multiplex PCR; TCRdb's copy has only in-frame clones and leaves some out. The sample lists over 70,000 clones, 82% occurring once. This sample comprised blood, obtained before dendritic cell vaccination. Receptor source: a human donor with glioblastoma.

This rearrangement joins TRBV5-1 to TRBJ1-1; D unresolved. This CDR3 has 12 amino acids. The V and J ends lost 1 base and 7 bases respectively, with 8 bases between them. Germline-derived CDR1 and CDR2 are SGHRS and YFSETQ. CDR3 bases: TGCGCCAGCAGCTTGCGAGGGTTTGAAGCTTTCTTT. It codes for CASSLRGFEAFF.

CDR3 region: CASSLEQGPGEAFF. CDR3 nucleotide sequence: TGCGCCAGCAGCTTGGAACAGGGTCCCGGAGAGGCTTTCTTT. The gene calls are TRBV5-1 and TRBJ1-1, with a possible D match to TRBD1 (6 bases). CDR3 length equals 14 residues. With 0 bases removed from V and 11 bases from J, the gap between germline ends came to 17 bases. CDR1 SGHRS and CDR2 YFSETQ come from the germline V gene.

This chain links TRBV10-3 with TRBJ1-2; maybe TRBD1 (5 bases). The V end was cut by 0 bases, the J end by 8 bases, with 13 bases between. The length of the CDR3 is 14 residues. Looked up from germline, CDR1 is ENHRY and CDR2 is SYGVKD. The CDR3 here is CAISESGEAGGYTF. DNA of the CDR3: TGTGCCATCAGTGAGTCAGGGGAGGCGGGCGGCTACACCTTC.

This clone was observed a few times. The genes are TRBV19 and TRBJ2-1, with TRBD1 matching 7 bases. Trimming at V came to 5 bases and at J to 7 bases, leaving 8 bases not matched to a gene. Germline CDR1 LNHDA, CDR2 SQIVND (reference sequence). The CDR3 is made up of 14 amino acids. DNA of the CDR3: TGTGCCAGTAGTCCAGACAGGGTGGGAAATGAGCAGTTCTTC. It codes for CASSPDRVGNEQFF.

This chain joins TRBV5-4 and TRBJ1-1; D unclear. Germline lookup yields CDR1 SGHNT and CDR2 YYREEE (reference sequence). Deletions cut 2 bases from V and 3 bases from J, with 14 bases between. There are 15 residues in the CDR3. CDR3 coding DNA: TGTGCCAGCAGCTTAATTAAGACGGGGTACACTGAAGCTTTCTTT. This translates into CASSLIKTGYTEAFF.

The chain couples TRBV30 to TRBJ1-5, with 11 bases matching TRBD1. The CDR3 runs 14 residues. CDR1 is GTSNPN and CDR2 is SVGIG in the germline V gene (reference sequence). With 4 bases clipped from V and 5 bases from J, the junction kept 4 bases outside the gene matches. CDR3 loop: CAWTRTGGDQPQHF. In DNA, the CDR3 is TGTGCCTGGACTCGGACAGGGGGCGATCAGCCCCAGCATTTT.

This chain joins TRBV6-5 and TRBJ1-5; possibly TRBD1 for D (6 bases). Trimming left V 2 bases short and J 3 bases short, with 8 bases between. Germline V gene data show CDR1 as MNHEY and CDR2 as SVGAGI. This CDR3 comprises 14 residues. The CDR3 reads CASSYNRVNQPQHF. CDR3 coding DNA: TGTGCCAGCAGTTACAACAGGGTCAATCAGCCCCAGCATTTT.